This TCR beta chain was observed in a study of Ad26.COV2.S vaccination and SARS-CoV-2 variants (dated by TCRdb to the early 2020s). Background on the whole study: Donors in the vaccine arm were drawn from COV1001, a multicentre, randomized, double-blind, placebo-controlled phase I-IIa trial testing Ad26.COV2.S in healthy adults. Ad26.COV2.S was administered intramuscularly at a dose of 5x10^10 or 1x10^11 viral particles, either as one shot or as two shots given 56 days apart. TCRbeta repertoire sequencing was used to assess the specificity and breadth of SARS-CoV-2-reactive T cell receptors after Ad26.COV2.S vaccination. A total of roughly 32 samples were included in the TCR-sequenced set, comprising around 19 Ad26.COV2.S vaccine recipients, 5 placebo recipients and 8 SARS-CoV-2 convalescent individuals. Trial participants were randomized into five groups of five: low-dose or high-dose Ad26.COV2.S given once or twice, or placebo on both occasions. Investigators remained blinded to trial group allocation during experiments and outcome assessment. Results and caveats for the whole study, not just this receptor: After vaccination, spike-specific CD8+ and CD4+ T cell responses were reported to show substantial breadth. It was noted by the authors that total T cell responses may have been underestimated by the TCR breadth and depth analyses. Comparable non-spike TCR breadth was observed between vaccine and placebo recipients, consistent with only spike being contained in the vaccine. Higher spike-specific TCR breadth was observed in Ad26.COV2.S recipients than in placebo recipients (P = 0.0014). The study was not powered to compare responses between vaccine doses or regimens.

The junction carries 9 bases between V and J, which are trimmed by 0 bases and 2 bases respectively. The CDR3 goes from the cysteine to the phenylalanine over 15 residues. Here the CDR3 DNA is all that survives: 45 bases in frame from base 1. CDR1 and CDR2 were assigned from the germline V gene as SGDLS and YYNGEE. TCRbeta CDR3 regions were sequenced with the immunoSEQ Assay. After extraction, genomic DNA underwent amplification by bias-controlled multiplex PCR, followed by high-throughput sequencing. In the authors' own workflow: To quantify the absolute abundance of every unique TCRbeta CDR3 region, sequences were collapsed and filtered. Usable DNA was measured by amplifying reference genes present in all nucleated cells, and TCRbeta template counts were normalized to that usable DNA to estimate T cell fraction. Repertoire TCRs were annotated as SARS-CoV-2-specific when V gene, CDR3 amino acid sequence and J gene were exactly matched to a known reactive TCR set. The reference SARS-CoV-2 TCR set was obtained from MIRA and was filtered for enrichment in COVID-19-positive ImmuneCODE repertoires, whereby public or cross-reactive TCRs were removed. Using the MIRA antigens, annotated TCRs were further analysed by specific ORF or by position within an ORF. Breadth was defined as the number of annotated unique rearrangements divided by the total number of unique productive rearrangements, and depth was defined as the summed frequency of the annotated unique rearrangements. TCR breadth was compared between groups using two-sided Wilcoxon rank-sum tests. Held by TCRdb, this immuneACCESS table contains in-frame sequences only and omits some clones. Under half of the omission traces to an unresolved V gene where checked; the cause of the rest is unknown. V, J and clone size are taken as reported in that table, and D and trimming were inferred from the DNA itself. The sample table contains about half a million clones; only one count was recorded for roughly nine tenths of them. 1.5% to 2% of the sample comes from the top ten.

In regard to this clone: No antigen is known for it. Base-call qualities are not available, and no considerably larger clone is one nucleotide away.

The treatment or condition label corresponds to: around 19 received Ad26.COV2.S at low or high dose, single or two shots; a few received placebo; per-sample allocation not given. Repertoires of vaccine and placebo recipients were sequenced from samples taken on day 63 after the first injection. Between 29 July and 7 August 2020, Cohort 1b enrolled around 25 adults aged 18-55 years at one site in Boston, USA. As a vaccine, Ad26.COV2.S was a replication-incompetent adenovirus type 26 vector that expressed a prefusion-stabilized SARS-CoV-2 spike protein derived from the original Wuhan strain. The sequences come from peripheral blood, collected in a trial of Ad26.COV2.S vaccine versus placebo. The V gene is TRBV9 and the J gene is TRBJ2-1; matching of 6 bases hints at TRBD1 as the D gene. This clonotype was obtained from a person between 18 and 59 years old who received the Ad26.COV2.S COVID-19 vaccine or a placebo. The CDR3 corresponds to CASSVEQGTYNEQFF. DNA sequence: TGTGCCAGCAGCGTAGAACAGGGTACCTACAATGAGCAGTTCTTC.